In its sample, the clone carrying this T cell receptor beta chain is medium-sized (0.01 to 0.1%). Antigen: not known. The data stem from a study of T and B cells in COVID-19 patients. Study background: The recovered patients had mostly mild to moderate COVID-19 with outpatient management. Findings of the study overall: Patients with COVID-19 reportedly showed strongly skewed T cell receptor beta variable and joining gene usage. Highly clonal in active COVID-19, TRB repertoires exceeded healthy-donor diversity and richness at recovery. Exclusive to the recovered cohort were more than 2,000 TCR clusters, 30 to 40 of them with low generation probability.

Deletions cut 2 bases from V and 4 bases from J, with 21 bases between. The length of the CDR3 is 17 residues. The germline gives CDR1 MNHEY, CDR2 SVGAGI. Multiplex PCR with BIOMED2 TRB-A/B primer pools amplified TRB rearrangements. MiXCR, run by TCRdb on the multiplex PCR reads, gives a single entry per CDR3 protein. The profile shows 13,000 or so distinct CDR3 sequences, approximately 30% of them singletons. Blood genomic DNA input for TRB amplification was about 240-500 ng. Sequenced input: blood. The V and J genes are TRBV6-5 and TRBJ2-7; D may be TRBD1 (5 bases). The clonotype originates from a human donor who had recovered from COVID-19. The CDR3 here is CASSYEALAGPQYEQYF. CDR3 coding DNA: TGTGCCAGCAGTTACGAAGCTCTGGCAGGGCCACAGTACGAGCAGTACTTC.